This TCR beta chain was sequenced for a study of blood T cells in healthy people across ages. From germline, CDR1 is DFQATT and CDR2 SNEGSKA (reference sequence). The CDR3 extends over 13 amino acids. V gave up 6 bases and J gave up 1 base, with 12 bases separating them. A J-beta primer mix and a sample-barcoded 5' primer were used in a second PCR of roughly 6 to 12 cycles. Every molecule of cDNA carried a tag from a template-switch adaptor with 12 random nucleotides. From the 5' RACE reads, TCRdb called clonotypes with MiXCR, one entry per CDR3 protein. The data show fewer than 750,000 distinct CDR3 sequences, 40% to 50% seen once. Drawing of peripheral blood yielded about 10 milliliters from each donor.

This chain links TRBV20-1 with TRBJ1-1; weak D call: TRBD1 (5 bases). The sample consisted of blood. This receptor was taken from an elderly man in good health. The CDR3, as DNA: TGCAGTGCCCCCTTACAGGCGAACACTGAAGCTTTCTTT. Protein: CSAPLQANTEAFF.